This T cell receptor (beta chain) stems from a study of blood T cells in healthy people across ages. Germline V lookup: CDR1 SGHDT, CDR2 YYEEEE. CDR3 length equals 15 residues. With a J-beta primer mix and a sample-barcoded 5' primer, a second PCR ran 7 to 11 cycles. TCRdb re-analysed the 5' RACE reads in MiXCR, keeping a single row per CDR3 protein. This sample yields about 510,000 distinct CDR3 sequences, of which around a quarter are seen a single time; 3.6% belongs to the top ten. These same data were also listed under a study on T cells of mothers and their children.

The chain employs TRBV5-6 and TRBJ2-5; 8 bases fit TRBD1. The J call may be mistaken, given a closer DNA end match to TRBJ2-7. This TCR came from a boy aged 2-9 years in good health. Sequencing was performed on blood. CDR3 sequence: CASSQGQEAPYEQYF. CDR3 in DNA: TGTGCCAGCAGCCAGGGACAGGAGGCCCCTTACGAGCAGTACTTC.